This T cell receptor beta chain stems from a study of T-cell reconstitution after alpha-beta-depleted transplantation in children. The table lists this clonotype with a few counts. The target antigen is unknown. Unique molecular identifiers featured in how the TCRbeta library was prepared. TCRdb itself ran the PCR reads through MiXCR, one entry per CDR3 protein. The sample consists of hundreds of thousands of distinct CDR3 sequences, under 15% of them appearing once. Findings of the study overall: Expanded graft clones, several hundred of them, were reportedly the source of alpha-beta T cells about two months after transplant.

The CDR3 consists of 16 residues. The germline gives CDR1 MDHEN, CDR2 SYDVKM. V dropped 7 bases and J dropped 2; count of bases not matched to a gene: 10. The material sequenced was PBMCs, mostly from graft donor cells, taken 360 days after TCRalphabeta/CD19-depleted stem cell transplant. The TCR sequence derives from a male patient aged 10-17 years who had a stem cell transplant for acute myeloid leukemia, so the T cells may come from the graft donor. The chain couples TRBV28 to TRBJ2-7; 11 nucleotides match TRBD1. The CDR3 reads CASTILRGQGAYEQYF. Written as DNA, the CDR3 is TGTGCCAGCACCATCTTAAGGGGACAGGGGGCCTACGAGCAGTACTTC. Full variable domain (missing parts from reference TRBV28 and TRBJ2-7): DVKVTQSSRYLVKRTGEKVFLECVQDMDHENMFWYRQDPGLGLRLIYFSYDVKMKEKGDIPEGYSVSREKKERFSLILESASTNQTSMYLCASTILRGQGAYEQYFGPGTRLTVT.